The T cell receptor (beta chain) under discussion was sequenced for a study of cytomegalovirus exposure and HLA in healthy donors. Findings and limits, study-wide: High specificity and sensitivity for cytomegalovirus status were reported for the classifier.

Separate from the roughly 700-subject first cohort was the approximately 120-subject validation cohort, to which the donors belonged. Details on this clone: What it recognizes is unknown.

This CDR3 comprises 16 residues. V was cut by 5 bases and J by 2 bases, with 18 bases left in between. Germline V gene data show CDR1 as MNHEY and CDR2 as SMNVEV (reference sequence). Sequencing used immunoSEQ multiplex PCR; TCRdb keeps in-frame clones, though not all of them. This table holds roughly 150,000 clones, about 82% found once. This sequence was found in a man aged 30-40 years in good health and CMV-seropositive. Sequencing was carried out using PBMCs. J is TRBJ1-2 and V is TRBV27; D may be TRBD1 (5 bases). The CDR3 DNA is TGTGCCAGCAGTCTAACCGCAGGGAGGGTGAACTATGGCTACACCTTC. Its protein product is CASSLTAGRVNYGYTF.